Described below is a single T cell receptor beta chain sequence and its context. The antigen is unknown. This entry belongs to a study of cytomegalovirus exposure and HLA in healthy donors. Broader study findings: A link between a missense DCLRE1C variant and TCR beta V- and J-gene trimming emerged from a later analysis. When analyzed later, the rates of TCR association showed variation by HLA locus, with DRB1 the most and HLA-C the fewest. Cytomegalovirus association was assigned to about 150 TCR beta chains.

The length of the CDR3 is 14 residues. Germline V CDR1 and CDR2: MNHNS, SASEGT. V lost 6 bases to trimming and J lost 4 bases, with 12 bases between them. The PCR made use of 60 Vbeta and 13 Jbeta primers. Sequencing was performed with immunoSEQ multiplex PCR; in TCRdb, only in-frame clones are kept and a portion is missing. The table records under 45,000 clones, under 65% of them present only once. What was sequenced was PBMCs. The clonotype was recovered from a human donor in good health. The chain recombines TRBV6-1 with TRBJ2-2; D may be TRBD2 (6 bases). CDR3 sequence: CASRPLGGTGELFF. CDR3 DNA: TGTGCCAGCAGACCACTCGGGGGCACCGGGGAGCTGTTTTTT.